This T cell receptor (beta chain) comes out of a study of control samples from healthy donors and cancer patients. The CDR3 consists of 16 residues. Germline trimming cut 8 bases from V and 3 bases from J; bases unmatched to any gene: 10. The germline CDR1 and CDR2 sequences are LNHDA and SQIVND (reference sequence). The table came from immunoSEQ multiplex PCR; TCRdb's copy has only in-frame clones and leaves some out. The table includes 100,000 to 150,000 clones, roughly nine tenths detected once. The source is a man in his forties or fifties with head and neck cancer. The rearrangement joins TRBV19 to TRBJ2-2; TRBD2 matches at 9 bases. The sample taken for sequencing was PBMCs. CDR3 in amino acids: CASARAGGRDTGELFF. The DNA of the CDR3 is TGTGCCAGTGCGCGGGCGGGGGGGCGCGACACCGGGGAGCTGTTTTTT.